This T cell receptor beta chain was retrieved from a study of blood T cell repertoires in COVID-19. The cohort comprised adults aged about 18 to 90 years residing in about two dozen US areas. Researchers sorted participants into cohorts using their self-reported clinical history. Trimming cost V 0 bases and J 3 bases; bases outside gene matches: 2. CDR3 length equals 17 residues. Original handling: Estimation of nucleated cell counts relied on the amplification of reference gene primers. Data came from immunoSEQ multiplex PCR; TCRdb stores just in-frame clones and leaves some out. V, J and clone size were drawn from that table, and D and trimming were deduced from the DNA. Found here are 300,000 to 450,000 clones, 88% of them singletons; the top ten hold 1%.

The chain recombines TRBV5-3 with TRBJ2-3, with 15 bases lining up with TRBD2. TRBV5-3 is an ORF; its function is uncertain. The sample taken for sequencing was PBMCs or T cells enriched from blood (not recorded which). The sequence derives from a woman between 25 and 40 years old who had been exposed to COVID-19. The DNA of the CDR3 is TGTGCCAGAAGCTTGGGGACTAGCGGGAGGGGGACAGATACGCAGTATTTT. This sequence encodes CARSLGTSGRGTDTQYF.